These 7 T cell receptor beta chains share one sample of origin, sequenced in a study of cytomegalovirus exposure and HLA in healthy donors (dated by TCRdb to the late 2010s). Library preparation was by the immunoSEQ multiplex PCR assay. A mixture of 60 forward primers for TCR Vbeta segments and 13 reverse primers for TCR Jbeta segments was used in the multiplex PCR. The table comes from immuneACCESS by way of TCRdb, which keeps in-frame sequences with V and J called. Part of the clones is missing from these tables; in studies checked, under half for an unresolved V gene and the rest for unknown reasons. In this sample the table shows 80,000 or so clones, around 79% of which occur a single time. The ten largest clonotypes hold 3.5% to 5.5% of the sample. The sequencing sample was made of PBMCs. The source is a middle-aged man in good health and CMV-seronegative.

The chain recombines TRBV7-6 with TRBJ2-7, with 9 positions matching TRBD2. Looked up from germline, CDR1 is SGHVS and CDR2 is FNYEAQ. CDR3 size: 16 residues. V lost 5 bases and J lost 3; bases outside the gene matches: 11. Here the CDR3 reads CASSPRARTSDYEQYF. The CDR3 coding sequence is TGTGCCAGCAGCCCAAGGGCCAGGACTAGCGACTACGAGCAGTACTTC. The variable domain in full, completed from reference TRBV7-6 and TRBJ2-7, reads GAGVSQSPRYKVTKRGQDVALRCDPISGHVSLYWYRQALGQGPEFLTYFNYEAQQDKSGLPNDRFSAERPEGSISTLTIQRTEQRDSAMYRCASSPRARTSDYEQYFGPGTRLTVT.

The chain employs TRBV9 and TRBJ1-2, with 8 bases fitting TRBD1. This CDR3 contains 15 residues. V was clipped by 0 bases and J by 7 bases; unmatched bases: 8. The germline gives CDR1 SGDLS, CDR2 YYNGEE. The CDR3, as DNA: TGTGCCAGCAGCGTAGAGGGTCAGGGGGCGTTTGGCTACACCTTC. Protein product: CASSVEGQGAFGYTF.

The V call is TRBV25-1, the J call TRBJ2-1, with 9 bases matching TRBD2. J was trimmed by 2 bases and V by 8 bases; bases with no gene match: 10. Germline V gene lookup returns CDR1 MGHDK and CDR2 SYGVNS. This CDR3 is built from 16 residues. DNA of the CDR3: TGTGCCAGCTCAGGGATAGCGGGAGAACCCTACAATGAGCAGTTCTTC. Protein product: CASSGIAGEPYNEQFF.

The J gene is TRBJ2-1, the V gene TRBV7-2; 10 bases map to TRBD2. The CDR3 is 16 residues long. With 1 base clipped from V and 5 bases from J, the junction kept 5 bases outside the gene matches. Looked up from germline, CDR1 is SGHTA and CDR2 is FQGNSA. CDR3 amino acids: CASSLGSSGGDNEQFF. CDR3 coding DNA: TGTGCCAGCAGCTTAGGTTCTAGCGGGGGTGACAATGAGCAGTTCTTC.

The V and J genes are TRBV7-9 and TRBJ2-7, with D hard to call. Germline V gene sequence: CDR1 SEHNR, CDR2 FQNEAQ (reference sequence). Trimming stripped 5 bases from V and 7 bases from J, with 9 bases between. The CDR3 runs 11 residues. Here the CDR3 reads CASSALREQYF. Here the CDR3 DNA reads TGTGCCAGCAGCGCACTACGAGAGCAGTACTTC.

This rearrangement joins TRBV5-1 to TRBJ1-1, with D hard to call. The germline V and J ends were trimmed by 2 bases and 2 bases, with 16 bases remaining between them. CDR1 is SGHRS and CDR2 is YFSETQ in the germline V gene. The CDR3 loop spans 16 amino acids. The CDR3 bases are TGCGCCAGCAGCTTCCCAGTCTCGGGTATTAACACTGAAGCTTTCTTT. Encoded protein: CASSFPVSGINTEAFF.

This CDR3 reads CAWRTGAGVGYTF. Here the CDR3 DNA reads TGTGCCTGGAGGACAGGGGCCGGCGTTGGCTACACCTTC. The chain couples TRBV30 to TRBJ1-2, with TRBD1 identical over 8 bases. After removal of 3 bases from V and 7 bases from J, the junction contained 7 bases not matched to a gene. The germline gives CDR1 GTSNPN, CDR2 SVGIG (reference sequence). This CDR3 contains 13 residues.